This T cell receptor (beta chain) was observed in a study of spatial heterogeneity in lung cancer. The wider study: The donors, roughly 70 patients with untreated early-stage non-small cell lung cancer, provided the samples. Beta-chain sequences consistently outnumbered alpha-chain sequences in detection.

This clonotype has only a few counts. Germline CDR1 SGHDT, CDR2 YYEEEE. V was trimmed by 5 bases and J by 3 bases, leaving 6 bases between them. This CDR3 is built from 13 residues. Time point here: blood at routine non-recurrence follow-up after resection. Every TCR cDNA molecule bore its own unique molecular identifier. TCRdb reprocessed the 5' RACE reads with MiXCR, giving one entry per CDR3 protein. The sample consists of 55,000 to 75,000 distinct CDR3 sequences, over 7% of them appearing once. The TCR comes from a female donor with early-stage non-small cell lung cancer. Here the sequenced sample was PBMCs, taken at follow-up. V usage is TRBV5-6 and J usage is TRBJ1-6; D gene uncertain. The CDR3, as DNA: TGTGCCAGCAGTGCCAACTATAATTCACCCCTCCACTTT. Translating it yields CASSANYNSPLHF.